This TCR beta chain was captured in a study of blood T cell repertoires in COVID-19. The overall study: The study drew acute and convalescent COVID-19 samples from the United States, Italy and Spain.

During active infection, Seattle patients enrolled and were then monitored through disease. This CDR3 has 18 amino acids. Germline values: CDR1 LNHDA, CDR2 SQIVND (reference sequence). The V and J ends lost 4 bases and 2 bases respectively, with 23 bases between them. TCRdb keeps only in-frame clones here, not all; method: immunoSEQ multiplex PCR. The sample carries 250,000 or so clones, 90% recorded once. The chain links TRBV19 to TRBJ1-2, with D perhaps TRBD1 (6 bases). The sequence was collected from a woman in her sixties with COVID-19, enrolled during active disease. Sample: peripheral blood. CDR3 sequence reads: CASSTIRHSDSPNYGYTF. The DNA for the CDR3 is TGTGCCAGTAGTACCATCAGGCACTCGGACAGTCCGAACTATGGCTACACCTTC.